These 15 T cell receptor beta chains originate from one sample sequenced in a study of T cells in Graves' hyperthyroidism and ophthalmopathy. TCR beta CDR3 regions were amplified from RNA. HTBI primers drove first-round RT-PCR of the TCR CDR3. Via MiXCR, TCRdb re-called the multiplex PCR reads, giving one row per CDR3 protein. The repertoire includes under 300,000 distinct CDR3 sequences, approximately 16% of them detected once, and over 30% sits in the top ten. Sequencing was performed on blood. Receptors were obtained from a woman aged 50 to 60 with Graves' hyperthyroidism that later progressed to Graves' ophthalmopathy.

This clonotype has only a few counts. DNA for the CDR3: TGTGCCAGCACCCCCAGGCCTAGCGGGAACACCGGGGAGCTGTTTTTT. The encoded protein is CASTPRPSGNTGELFF. This chain connects TRBV3-1 to TRBJ2-2; TRBD2 aligns across 7 bases. The CDR3 is 16 residues long. The germline V gene encodes CDR1 LGHDT and CDR2 YNNKEL (reference sequence). The V and J ends lost 7 bases and 1 base, in that order; junction bases with no gene match: 9.

This clonotype has ten or more counts. CDR3 DNA: TGTGCCAGCAGTTTAGATGGGCGGGGCTCCTACGAGCAGTACTTC. Translated, it gives CASSLDGRGSYEQYF. The chain combines TRBV28 with TRBJ2-7; D might be TRBD2 (6 bases). The CDR3 runs 15 residues. The V and J ends lost 2 bases and 0 bases respectively, with 11 bases between them. Looked up from germline, CDR1 is MDHEN and CDR2 is SYDVKM.

This clonotype has ten or more counts. This sequence joins TRBV15 and TRBJ1-3; the D is unclear. This CDR3 has 16 residues. The V and J ends lost 0 bases and 3 bases respectively, with 12 bases between them. Germline lookup yields CDR1 LNHNV and CDR2 YYDKDF (reference sequence). The CDR3 DNA is TGTGCCACCAGCAGAGATAGGAGGGCGGTTGGAAACACCATATATTTT. This translates into CATSRDRRAVGNTIYF.

The chain uses TRBV5-1 and TRBJ2-2; D may be TRBD1 (6 bases). Looked up from germline, CDR1 is SGHRS and CDR2 is YFSETQ. There are 16 residues in the CDR3. Trimming left V 3 bases short and J 2 bases short, with 14 bases between. CDR3 bases: TGCGCCAGCAGCTCCCTGGGGGCCGTTAACACCGGGGAGCTGTTTTTT. Its translation is CASSSLGAVNTGELFF. The complete variable domain, with remaining parts taken from reference TRBV5-1 and TRBJ2-2, reads KAGVTQTPRYLIKTRGQQVTLSCSPISGHRSVSWYQQTPGQGLQFLFEYFSETQRNKGNFPGRFSGRQFSNSRSEMNVSTLELGDSALYLCASSSLGAVNTGELFFGEGSRLTVL.

The table lists this clonotype with a few counts. This may stem from a read error, because a much larger clone lies one nucleotide away. V is TRBV11-2 and J is TRBJ1-2; perhaps TRBD1 as D (6 bases). V lost 8 bases and J lost 8, with 15 bases in between. Germline lookup yields CDR1 SGHAT and CDR2 FQNNGV. This CDR3 is 12 amino acids long. CDR3 in DNA: TGTGCCAGCGGCCACGCGGGACAAGGCTACACCTTC. Translated, it gives CASGHAGQGYTF.

In this sample, this clonotype turned up a few times. One junction end disagrees with the germline gene, perhaps due to a read error. The chain is built from TRBV5-1 and TRBJ2-7, with 11 bases lining up with TRBD2. The CDR3 consists of 15 residues. CDR1 and CDR2 from the germline V gene are SGHRS and YFSETQ. Written as DNA, the CDR3 is TGCGCCAGCAGCTTGGATCTAGCGGGAGGTTACGAGCAGTGCTTC. Translating gives CASSLDLAGGYEQCF.

The chain joins TRBV3-1 to TRBJ2-7; the match to TRBD2 covers 10 bases. Trimming removed 4 bases from V and 4 bases from J; junction bases left unmatched: 4. CDR3 length: 14 residues. The germline V gene encodes CDR1 LGHDT and CDR2 YNNKEL (reference sequence). The CDR3 protein is CASSLLAGNYEQYF. The CDR3 DNA reads TGTGCCAGCAGCCTACTAGCGGGAAATTACGAGCAGTACTTC.

The genes are TRBV7-9 and TRBJ2-3; a weak D match, TRBD2 (6 bases). Germline values: CDR1 SEHNR, CDR2 FQNEAQ (reference sequence). The V gene lost 5 bases and the J gene lost 3 bases, with 18 bases spanning the gap. This CDR3 is built from 16 residues. The CDR3 sequence is CASSPPRGVETDTQYF. The CDR3 DNA follows: TGTGCCAGCAGCCCCCCTCGCGGGGTTGAGACAGATACGCAGTATTTT.

This clonotype has a count of ten or more. In DNA form, the CDR3 reads TGTGCCAGCTCACCCACGGCTAGCCCCGAGCCGCAGTATTTT. As protein: CASSPTASPEPQYF. The J gene is TRBJ2-3, the V gene TRBV18; a weak D match, TRBD2 (5 bases). Trimming took 3 bases from V and 10 from J, leaving 17 bases between them. The CDR3 has 14 residues. Per the germline V gene, CDR1 is KGHSH and CDR2 is LQKENI.

This clonotype was observed at least ten times. The CDR3 DNA reads as TGTGCCAGCTCACCCCGACAATCCAGCTCCTACAATGAGCAGTTCTTC. Protein sequence: CASSPRQSSSYNEQFF. The gene calls are TRBV18 and TRBJ2-1; D remains ambiguous. V lost 3 bases, J lost 0 bases, and 12 bases lay in between. Germline assignment: CDR1 KGHSH and CDR2 LQKENI. This CDR3 comprises 16 residues.

The chain carries TRBV4-2 and TRBJ2-1, with 12 bases identical to TRBD2. Germline CDR1 is LGHNA and CDR2 is YNFKEQ. The CDR3 sequence is 19 residues long. After removal of 5 bases from V and 7 bases from J, the junction contained 18 bases not matched to a gene. CDR3 residues: CASSSRLAGEPPGGNEQFF. Written as DNA, the CDR3 is TGTGCCAGCAGCTCCCGACTAGCGGGAGAGCCACCGGGTGGGAATGAGCAGTTCTTC.

This chain joins TRBV6-1 and TRBJ2-2; a possible D gene is TRBD1 (5 bases). This CDR3 is 14 amino acids long. The germline gives CDR1 MNHNS, CDR2 SASEGT. V gave up 5 bases and J gave up 8 bases, with 15 bases separating them. The CDR3 DNA reads TGTGCCAGCAGTACCACTCCCAAGGGGGGGGAGCTGTTTTTT. Protein product: CASSTTPKGGELFF.

This clonotype was observed many times. The chain employs TRBV5-1 and TRBJ2-5; 11 positions match TRBD1. From germline, CDR1 is SGHRS and CDR2 YFSETQ. Trimming cost V 7 bases and J 5 bases; bases outside gene matches: 7. The CDR3 is 14 amino acids. The CDR3 DNA follows: TGCGCCAGCGGAGGACAGGGGGCTTCGGAGACCCAGTACTTC. Its translation: CASGGQGASETQYF.

This clonotype was recorded many times. The rearrangement links TRBV11-2 to TRBJ2-7, with D tentatively TRBD2 (6 bases). The CDR3 length is 15 residues. V lost 1 base and J lost 6, with 16 bases in between. CDR1 and CDR2 (germline): SGHAT, FQNNGV. The CDR3 protein is CASSLAAGGGSEQYF. CDR3 bases: TGTGCCAGCAGCTTAGCCGCCGGGGGTGGGAGCGAGCAGTACTTC.

The chain links TRBV28 to TRBJ1-5; 8 bases align to TRBD1. The CDR3 extends over 14 amino acids. The J segment lost 5 bases and the V segment lost 6 bases, leaving 6 bases of the junction unmatched. CDR1 is MDHEN and CDR2 is SYDVKM in the germline V gene. DNA of the CDR3: TGTGCCAGCAGACGTGGACAGGGAGATCAGCCCCAGCATTTT. Translation gives CASRRGQGDQPQHF.